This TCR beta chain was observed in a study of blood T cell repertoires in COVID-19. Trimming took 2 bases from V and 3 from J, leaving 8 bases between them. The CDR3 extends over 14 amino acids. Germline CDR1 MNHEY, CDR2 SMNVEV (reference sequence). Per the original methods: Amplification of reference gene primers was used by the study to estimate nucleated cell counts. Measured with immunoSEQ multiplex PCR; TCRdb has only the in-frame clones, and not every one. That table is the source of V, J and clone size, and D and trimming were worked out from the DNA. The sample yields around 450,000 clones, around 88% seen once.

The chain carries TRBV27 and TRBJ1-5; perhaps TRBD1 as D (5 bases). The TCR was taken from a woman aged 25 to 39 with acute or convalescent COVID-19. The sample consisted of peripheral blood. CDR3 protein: CASSLARDNQPQHF. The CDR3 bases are TGTGCCAGCAGTTTAGCCAGGGACAATCAGCCCCAGCATTTT.